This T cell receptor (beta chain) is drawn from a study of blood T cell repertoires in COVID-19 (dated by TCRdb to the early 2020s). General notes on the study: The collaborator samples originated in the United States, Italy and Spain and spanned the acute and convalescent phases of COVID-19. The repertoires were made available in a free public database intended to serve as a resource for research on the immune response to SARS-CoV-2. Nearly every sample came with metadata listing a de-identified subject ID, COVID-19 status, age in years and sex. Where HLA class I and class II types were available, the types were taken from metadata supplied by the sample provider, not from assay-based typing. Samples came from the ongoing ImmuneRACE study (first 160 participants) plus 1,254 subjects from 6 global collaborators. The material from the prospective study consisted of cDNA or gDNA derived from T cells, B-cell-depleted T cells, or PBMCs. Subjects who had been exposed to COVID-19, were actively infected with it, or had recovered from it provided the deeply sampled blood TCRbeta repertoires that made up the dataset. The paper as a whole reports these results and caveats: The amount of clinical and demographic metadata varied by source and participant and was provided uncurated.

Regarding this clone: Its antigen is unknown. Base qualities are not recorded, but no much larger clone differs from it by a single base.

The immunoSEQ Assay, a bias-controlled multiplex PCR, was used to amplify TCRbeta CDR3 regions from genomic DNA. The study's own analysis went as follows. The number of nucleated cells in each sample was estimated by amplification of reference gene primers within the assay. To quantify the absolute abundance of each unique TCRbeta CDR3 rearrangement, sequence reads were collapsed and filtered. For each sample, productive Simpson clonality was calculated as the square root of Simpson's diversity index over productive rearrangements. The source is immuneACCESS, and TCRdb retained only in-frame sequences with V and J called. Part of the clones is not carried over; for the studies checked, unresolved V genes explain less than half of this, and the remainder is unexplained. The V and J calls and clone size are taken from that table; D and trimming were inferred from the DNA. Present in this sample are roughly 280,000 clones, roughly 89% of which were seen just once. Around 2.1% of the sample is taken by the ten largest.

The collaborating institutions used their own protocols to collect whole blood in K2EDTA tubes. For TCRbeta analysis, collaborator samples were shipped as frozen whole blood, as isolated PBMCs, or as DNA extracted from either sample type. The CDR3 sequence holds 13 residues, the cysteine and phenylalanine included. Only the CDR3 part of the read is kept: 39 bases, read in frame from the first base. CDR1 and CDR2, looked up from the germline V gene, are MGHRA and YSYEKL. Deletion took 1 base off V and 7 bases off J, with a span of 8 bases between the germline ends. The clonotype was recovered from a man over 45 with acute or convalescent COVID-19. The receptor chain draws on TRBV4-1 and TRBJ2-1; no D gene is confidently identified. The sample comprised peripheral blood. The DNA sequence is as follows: TGCGCCAGCAGCCAAGGAGGTAGGAATGAGCAGTTCTTC. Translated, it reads CASSQGGRNEQFF.